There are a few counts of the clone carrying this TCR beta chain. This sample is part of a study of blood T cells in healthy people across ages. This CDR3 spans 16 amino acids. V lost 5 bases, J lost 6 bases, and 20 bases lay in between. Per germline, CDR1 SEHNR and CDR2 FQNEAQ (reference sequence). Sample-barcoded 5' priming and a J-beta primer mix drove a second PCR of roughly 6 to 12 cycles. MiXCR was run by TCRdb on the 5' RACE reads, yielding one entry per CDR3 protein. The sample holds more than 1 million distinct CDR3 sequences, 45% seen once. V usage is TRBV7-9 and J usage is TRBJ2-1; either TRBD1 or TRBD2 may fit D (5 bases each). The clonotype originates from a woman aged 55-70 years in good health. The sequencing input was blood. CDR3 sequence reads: CASSPGPPGTLNEQFF. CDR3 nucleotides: TGTGCCAGCAGCCCGGGGCCTCCAGGGACCCTCAATGAGCAGTTCTTC.